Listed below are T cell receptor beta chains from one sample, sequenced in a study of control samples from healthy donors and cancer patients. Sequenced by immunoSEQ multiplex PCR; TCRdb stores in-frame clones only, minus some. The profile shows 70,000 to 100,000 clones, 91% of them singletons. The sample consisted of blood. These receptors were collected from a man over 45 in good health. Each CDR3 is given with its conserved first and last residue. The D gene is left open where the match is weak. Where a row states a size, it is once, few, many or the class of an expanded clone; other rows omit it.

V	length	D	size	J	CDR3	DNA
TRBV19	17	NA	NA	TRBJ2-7	CASSTGTGKVFSYEQYF	TGTGCCAGTAGTACGGGCACAGGGAAAGTATTCTCCTACGAGCAGTACTTC
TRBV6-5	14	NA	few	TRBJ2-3	CASQGAGRTDTQYF	TGTGCCTCCCAGGGCGCAGGGCGCACAGATACGCAGTATTTT
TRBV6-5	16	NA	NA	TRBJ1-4	CASSYSRRGTNEKLFF	TGTGCCAGCAGTTACTCGCGCAGGGGAACTAATGAAAAACTGTTTTTT
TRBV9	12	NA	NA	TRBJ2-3	CASSVTGDTQYF	TGTGCCAGCAGCGTAACGGGGGATACGCAGTATTTT
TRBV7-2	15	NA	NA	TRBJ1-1	CASSLAQGGNTEAFF	TGTGCCAGCAGCTTAGCGCAGGGAGGGAACACTGAAGCTTTCTTT
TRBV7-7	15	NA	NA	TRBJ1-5	CASSLGRGSNQPQHF	TGTGCCAGCAGCTTAGGTCGGGGTTCAAATCAGCCCCAGCATTTT
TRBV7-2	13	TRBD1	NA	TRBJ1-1	CASSSDRETKAFF	TGTGCCAGCAGCTCGGACAGGGAGACAAAAGCTTTCTTT
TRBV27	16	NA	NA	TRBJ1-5	CASTIKGGQSNQPQHF	TGTGCCAGCACCATTAAAGGGGGGCAGTCCAATCAGCCCCAGCATTTT
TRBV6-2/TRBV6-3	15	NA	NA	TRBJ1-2	CASRYDLGTRDGYTF	TGTGCCAGCAGGTACGACCTTGGTACTCGGGACGGCTACACCTTC
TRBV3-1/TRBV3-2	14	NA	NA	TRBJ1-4	CASSSSVGNEKLFF	TGTGCCAGCTCATCCAGTGTAGGTAATGAAAAACTGTTTTTT
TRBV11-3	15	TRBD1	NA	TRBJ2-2	CASAQGQPNTGELFF	TGTGCCAGCGCGCAGGGACAGCCGAACACCGGGGAGCTGTTTTTT
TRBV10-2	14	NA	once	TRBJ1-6	CASSDPSLASPLHF	TGCGCCAGCAGTGACCCCTCCCTAGCTTCACCCCTCCACTTT
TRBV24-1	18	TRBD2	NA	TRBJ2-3	CATSERTGLGMPTDTQYF	TGTGCCACCAGTGAGCGAACGGGACTAGGGATGCCCACAGATACGCAGTATTTT
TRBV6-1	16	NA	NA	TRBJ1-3	CASSEVAAGSGNTIYF	TGTGCCAGCAGTGAAGTCGCGGCAGGCTCTGGAAACACCATATATTTT
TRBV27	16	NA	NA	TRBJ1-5	CASSTRGPYSNQPQHF	TGTGCCAGCAGTACCAGGGGCCCCTATAGCAATCAGCCCCAGCATTTT
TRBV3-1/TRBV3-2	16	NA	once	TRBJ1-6	CASRPETGALNSPLHF	TGTGCCAGCAGACCAGAGACAGGAGCTCTTAATTCACCCCTCCACTTT
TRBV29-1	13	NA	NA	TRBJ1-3	CSAADSSGNTIYF	TGCAGCGCCGCTGACAGCTCTGGAAACACCATATATTTT
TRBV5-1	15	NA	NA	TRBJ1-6	CASSLSGLRGSPLHF	TGCGCCAGCAGCTTGTCAGGTTTGAGGGGTTCACCCCTCCACTTT
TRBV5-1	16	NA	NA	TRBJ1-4	CASSPTMGTQVEKLFF	TGCGCCAGCAGCCCCACGATGGGGACACAGGTTGAAAAACTGTTTTTT
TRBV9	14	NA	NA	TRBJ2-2	CASSVNSPTGELFF	TGTGCCAGCAGCGTAAACTCACCGACCGGGGAGCTGTTTTTT